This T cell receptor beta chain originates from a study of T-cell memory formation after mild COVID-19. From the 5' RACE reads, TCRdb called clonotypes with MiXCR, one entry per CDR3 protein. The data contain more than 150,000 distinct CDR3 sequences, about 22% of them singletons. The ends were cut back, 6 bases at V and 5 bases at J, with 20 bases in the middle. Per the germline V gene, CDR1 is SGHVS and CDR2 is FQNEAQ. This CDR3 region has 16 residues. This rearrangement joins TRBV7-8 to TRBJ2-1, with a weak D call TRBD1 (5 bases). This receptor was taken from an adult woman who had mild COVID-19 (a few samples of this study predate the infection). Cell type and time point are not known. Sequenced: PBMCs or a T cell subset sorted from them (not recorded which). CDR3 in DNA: TGTGCCAGCAGTACTACAAAAGGACACCCCCACAATGAGCAGTTCTTC. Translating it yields CASSTTKGHPHNEQFF.